Described below is a single T cell receptor (beta chain) sequence and its context. This clonotype appeared a few times. The specificity of this receptor is unknown. Base qualities are missing; no much larger clone stands one base away. The source of the sample is a study of blood T cells in healthy people across ages (dated by TCRdb to about 2015). General notes on the study: In model experiments, template switching captured roughly one uniquely barcoded TCR beta cDNA molecule for every two T cells. Age-related changes in TCR beta repertoire diversity were measured in the study by deep sequencing normalized with unique cDNA molecular identifiers. The donors were split into four age groups: young (average 16 years), middle-aged (39), aged (more than 60) and long-lived (about 74). To avoid experimental bias, donors of different ages were spread randomly across the sequencing lanes. Two additional independent replicas of 1 million unique cDNA reads from the same blood draw were analyzed for two donors (one aged 18 to 29 and one aged 80 or older).

The library was prepared using 5' RACE. The sequencer listed for this sample is Illumina HiSeq 2500. A second PCR of about 6 to 11 cycles was performed with a sample-barcoded 5' primer and a J-beta primer mix. A template-switch 5' adaptor carrying 12 random nucleotides introduced a unique molecular identifier onto each TCR beta cDNA molecule. At least 2.5 million CDR3-containing paired-end reads were obtained from each sample. All of the RNA was converted into first-strand cDNA using the Mint cDNA synthesis kit, with a TRBC-specific oligonucleotide serving as the primer. All cDNA was treated with uracil-DNA glycosylase and then went through a first 18-cycle PCR with the universal primers M1SS and BC2_uni_R. As for how the authors treated the data: Normalization of each sample was performed by random selection of 1 million high-quality reads, each carrying a distinct molecular identifier. Reads sharing molecular identifiers were discarded rather than binned into consensus sequences. MiTCR, run with a Q25 quality threshold and the strictest error-elimination algorithm, handled CDR3 identification, clonotype clustering and error correction. A nonparametric unseen species model with Euler transformation was used to estimate a lower bound on total TCR beta diversity. In TCRdb, the public reads were trimmed at Q25 with fastp and aligned with MiXCR, with productive beta chains retained. Merged by CDR3 protein, the rows form single entries marked with the most common genes and DNA. In this record, the V and J calls reflect TCRdb's handling and not the investigators' own analysis. Present in this sample are about 1.6 million distinct CDR3 sequences, 30% to 40% of which were seen just once. About 11% of the sample belongs to the ten largest clones.

The roughly 38 donors, aged roughly 6 to 95 years, were systemically healthy Caucasian individuals from Russia. Approximately 9.7 milliliters of peripheral blood were drawn from each donor into EDTA-treated Vacutainer tubes. Ficoll-Paque density-gradient centrifugation was used to isolate PBMCs, with at least 6.5 million per sample. Total RNA, at least 5.5 micrograms per sample, was extracted from PBMCs with Trizol reagent. For every donor, an aliquot of PBMCs went through flow cytometry to measure the percentages of naive CD45RAhigh/CD27high T cells. From its cysteine to its phenylalanine, the CDR3 spans 15 amino acids. Kept here is only the CDR3 DNA, which spans 45 bases and is read in frame from base 1. Trimming accounts for 2 bases at V and 2 bases at J, while the number of junction bases matched to no gene is 3. General findings and caveats noted by the study authors: A strong correlation was found between observed TCR beta diversity and the percentage of naive T cells measured by flow cytometry. Conclusive comparison of naive and antigen-experienced compartments was prevented by the profiling of bulk unsorted PBMCs. Compared with the aged group, the long-lived group had more naive CD4+ T cells, fewer expanded clones and increased TCR diversity, a pattern suggesting age selection. As age increased, observed TCR beta diversity per million T cells dropped in a roughly linear way, and a significant reduction was already evident by age about 40. Total diversity estimates from one million sequenced T cells were considered lower bounds and underestimates. The CMV infection status of donors was not known, potentially confounding age-related changes in expanded clonotypes.

Recombination linked TRBV12-3 or TRBV12-4 to TRBJ2-1, with 7 bases in between that match TRBD2. The source is a woman aged 30 to 39 in good health. Sequencing was carried out using blood. The sequenced DNA: TGTGCCAGCAGTTTAAGCGGGGCCGCCTACAATGAGCAGTTCTTC. This sequence encodes CASSLSGAAYNEQFF.